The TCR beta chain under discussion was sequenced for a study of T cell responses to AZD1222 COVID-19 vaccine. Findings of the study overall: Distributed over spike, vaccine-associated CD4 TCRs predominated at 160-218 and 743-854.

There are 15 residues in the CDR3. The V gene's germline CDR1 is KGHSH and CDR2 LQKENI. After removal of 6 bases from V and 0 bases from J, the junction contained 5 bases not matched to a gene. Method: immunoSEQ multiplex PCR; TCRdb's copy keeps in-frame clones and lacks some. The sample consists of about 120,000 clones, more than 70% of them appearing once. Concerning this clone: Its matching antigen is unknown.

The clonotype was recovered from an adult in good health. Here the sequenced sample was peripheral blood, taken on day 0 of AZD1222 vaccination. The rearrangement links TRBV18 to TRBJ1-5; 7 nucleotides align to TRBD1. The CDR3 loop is CASSPGTASNQPQHF. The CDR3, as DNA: TGTGCCAGCTCGCCCGGGACAGCTAGCAATCAGCCCCAGCATTTT.